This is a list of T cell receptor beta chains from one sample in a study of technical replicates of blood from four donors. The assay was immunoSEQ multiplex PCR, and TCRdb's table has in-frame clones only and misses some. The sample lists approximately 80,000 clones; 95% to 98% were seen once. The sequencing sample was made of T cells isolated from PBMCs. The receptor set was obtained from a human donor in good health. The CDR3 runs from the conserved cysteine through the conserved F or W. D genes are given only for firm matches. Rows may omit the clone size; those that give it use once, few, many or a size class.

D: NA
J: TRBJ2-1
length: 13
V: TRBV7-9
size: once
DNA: TGTGCCTCAAGCGGCCTGAACTACAATGAGCAGTTCTTC
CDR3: CASSGLNYNEQFF

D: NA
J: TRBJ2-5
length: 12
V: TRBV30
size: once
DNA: TGTGCCTGGAGCGGGAACCAAGAGACCCAGTACTTC
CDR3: CAWSGNQETQYF

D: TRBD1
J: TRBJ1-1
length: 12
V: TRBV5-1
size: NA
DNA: TGCGCCAGCAGTGACAGGGAGAGTTCAGCTTTCTTT
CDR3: CASSDRESSAFF

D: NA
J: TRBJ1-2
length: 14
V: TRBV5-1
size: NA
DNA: TGCGCCAGCAGCTTGGAGACGGCCCGGAGTAGCTACACCTTC
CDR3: CASSLETARSSYTF

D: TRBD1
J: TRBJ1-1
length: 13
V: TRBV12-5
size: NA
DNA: TGTGCTAGTGGTCCCGGACAGGGGGGAAAAGCTTTCTTT
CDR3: CASGPGQGGKAFF

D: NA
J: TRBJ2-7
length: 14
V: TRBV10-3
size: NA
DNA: TGTGCCATCAGTGACGCGGGATCCTCCTACGAGCAGTACTTC
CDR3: CAISDAGSSYEQYF

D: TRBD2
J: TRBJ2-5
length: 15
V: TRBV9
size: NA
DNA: TGTGCCAGCAGCGCAAGGACTAGCGGCCAAGAGACCCAGTACTTC
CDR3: CASSARTSGQETQYF

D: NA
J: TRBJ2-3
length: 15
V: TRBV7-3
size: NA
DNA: TGTGCCAGCAGGGACAGACCCACGAGCACAGATACGCAGTATTTT
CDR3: CASRDRPTSTDTQYF

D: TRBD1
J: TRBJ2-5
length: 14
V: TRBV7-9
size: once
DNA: TGTGCCAGCAGGGTCGGGACAGGGATAGAGACCCAGTACTTC
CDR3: CASRVGTGIETQYF

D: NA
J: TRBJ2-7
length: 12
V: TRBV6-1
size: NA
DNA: TGTGCCAGCACCCGGGGGACCTACGAGCAGTACTTC
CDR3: CASTRGTYEQYF

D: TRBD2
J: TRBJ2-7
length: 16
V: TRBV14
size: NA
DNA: TGTGCCAGCAGCCAAGATGGCGCGGGAGGATCCTACGAGCAGTACTTC
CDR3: CASSQDGAGGSYEQYF

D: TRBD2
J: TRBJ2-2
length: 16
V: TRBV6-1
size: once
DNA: TGTGCCAGCAGTGAACACCCTAGCGGGATAATCGGGGAGCTGTTTTTT
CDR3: CASSEHPSGIIGELFF

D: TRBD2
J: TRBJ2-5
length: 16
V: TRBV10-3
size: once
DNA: TGTGCCATCAGTGGACCGGGGGGGGGCCGTCAAGAGACCCAGTACTTC
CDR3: CAISGPGGGRQETQYF

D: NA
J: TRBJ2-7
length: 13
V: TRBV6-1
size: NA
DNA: TGTGCCAGCACCCGGGAGTGGAGCTACGAGCAGTACTTC
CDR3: CASTREWSYEQYF

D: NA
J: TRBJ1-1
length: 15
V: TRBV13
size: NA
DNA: TGTGCCAGCAGCTTAGACGAGGGATACAACACTGAAGCTTTCTTT
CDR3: CASSLDEGYNTEAFF

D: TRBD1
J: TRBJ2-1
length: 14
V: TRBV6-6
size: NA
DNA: TGTGCCAGCACCCCGGACAGGGCGGGAAATGAGCAGTTCTTC
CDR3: CASTPDRAGNEQFF

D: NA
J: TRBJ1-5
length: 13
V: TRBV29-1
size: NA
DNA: TGCAGCGTTAGTGGGGACATGTATCAGCCCCAGCATTTT
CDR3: CSVSGDMYQPQHF

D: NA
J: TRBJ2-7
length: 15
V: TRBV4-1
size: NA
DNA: TGCGCCAGCAGCCAAGAGATAATGGGGCAGGCCGAGCAGTACTTC
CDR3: CASSQEIMGQAEQYF

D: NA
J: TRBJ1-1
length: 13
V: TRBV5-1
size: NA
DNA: TGCGCCAGCAGGACAGGTGTGAACACTGAAGCTTTCTTT
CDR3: CASRTGVNTEAFF

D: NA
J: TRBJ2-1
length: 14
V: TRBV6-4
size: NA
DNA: TGTGCCAGCAGTGCCTACCCGGGAAGCAATGAGCAGTTCTTC
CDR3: CASSAYPGSNEQFF

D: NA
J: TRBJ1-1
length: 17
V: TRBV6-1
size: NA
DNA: TGTGCCAGCAGTGAATTTGTTGGGGGCAGATTGAACACTGAAGCTTTCTTT
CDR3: CASSEFVGGRLNTEAFF

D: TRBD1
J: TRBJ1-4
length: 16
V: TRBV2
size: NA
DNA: TGTGCCAGCAGGGTGGGACAGGGTTTCGGACTTGAAAAACTGTTTTTT
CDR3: CASRVGQGFGLEKLFF

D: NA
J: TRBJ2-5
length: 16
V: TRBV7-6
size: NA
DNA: TGTGCCAGCAGCTTATCTGACAGGCTGGGGGGGGAGACCCAGTACTTC
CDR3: CASSLSDRLGGETQYF

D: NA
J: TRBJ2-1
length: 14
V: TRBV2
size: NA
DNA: TGTGCCAGCAGGAGACTAGGGGGCCTCAATGAGCAGTTCTTC
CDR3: CASRRLGGLNEQFF

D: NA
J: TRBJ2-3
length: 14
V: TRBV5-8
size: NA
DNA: TGTGCCAGCAACCAGGACTCCCTCACAGATACGCAGTATTTT
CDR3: CASNQDSLTDTQYF

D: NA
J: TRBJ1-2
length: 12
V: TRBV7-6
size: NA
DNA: TGTGCCAGCAGCTTAGGGGGCCATGGCTACACCTTC
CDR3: CASSLGGHGYTF

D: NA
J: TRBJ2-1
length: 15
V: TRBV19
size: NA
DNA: TGTGCCAGTAGTATCGGGTACAGGGACCCGAATGAGCAGTTCTTC
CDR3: CASSIGYRDPNEQFF

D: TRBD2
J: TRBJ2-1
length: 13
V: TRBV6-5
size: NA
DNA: TGTGCCAGCAGCCTTAAGACTAGCGGGCAGCAGTTCTTC
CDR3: CASSLKTSGQQFF

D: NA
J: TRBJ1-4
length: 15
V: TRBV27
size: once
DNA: TGTGCCAGCAGCCTTTTCGGGGGGGATAATGAAAAACTGTTTTTT
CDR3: CASSLFGGDNEKLFF

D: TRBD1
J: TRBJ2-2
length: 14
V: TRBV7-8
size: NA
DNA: TGTGCCAGCAGCTCCCACACAGGGGGCAGGGAGCTGTTTTTT
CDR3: CASSSHTGGRELFF

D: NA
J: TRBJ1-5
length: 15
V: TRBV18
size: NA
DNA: TGTGCCAGCTCTTCCGATGCCTATAGCAATCAGCCCCAGCATTTT
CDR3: CASSSDAYSNQPQHF

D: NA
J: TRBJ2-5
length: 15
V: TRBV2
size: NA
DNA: TGTGCCAGCAGTGTCACAGGGGGAGGGGGAGAGACCCAGTACTTC
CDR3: CASSVTGGGGETQYF

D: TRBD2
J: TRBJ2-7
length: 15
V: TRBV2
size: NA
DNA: TGTGCCAGCAGTGAACCCGCCGGACTAGGTCCCGAGCAGTACTTC
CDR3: CASSEPAGLGPEQYF

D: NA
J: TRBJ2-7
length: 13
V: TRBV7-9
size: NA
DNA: TGTGCCAGCAGATACCGGGACATAGGCGAGCAGTACTTC
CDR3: CASRYRDIGEQYF

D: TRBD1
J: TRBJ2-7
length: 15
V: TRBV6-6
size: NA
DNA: TGTGCCAGCAGTTACGACGGGACAGGCGGATACGAGCAGTACTTC
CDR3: CASSYDGTGGYEQYF

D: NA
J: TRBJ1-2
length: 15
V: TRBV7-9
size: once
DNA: TGTGCCAGCAGCTCTACAGGGTTGTTCGAGTATGGCTACACCTTC
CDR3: CASSSTGLFEYGYTF

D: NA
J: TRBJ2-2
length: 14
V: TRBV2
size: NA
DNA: TGTGCCAGCATGAGGGTAAAGAACACCGGGGAGCTGTTTTTT
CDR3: CASMRVKNTGELFF

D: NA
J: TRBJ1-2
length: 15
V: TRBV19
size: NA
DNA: TGTGCCAGTAGTATGACCGGGGTTCCTAACTATGGCTACACCTTC
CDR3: CASSMTGVPNYGYTF

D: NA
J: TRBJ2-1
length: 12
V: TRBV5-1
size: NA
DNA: TGCGCCAGCAGCTTGGCAGGTGATGAGCAGTTCTTC
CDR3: CASSLAGDEQFF

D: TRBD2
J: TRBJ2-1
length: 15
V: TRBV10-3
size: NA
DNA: TGTGCCATCAGTGAGTCTGGGCGGGGGGACAATGAGCAGTTCTTC
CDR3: CAISESGRGDNEQFF

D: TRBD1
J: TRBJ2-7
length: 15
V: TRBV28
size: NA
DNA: TGTGCCAGCACCACCCCGGGGACAGGGGGCTACGAGCAGTACTTC
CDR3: CASTTPGTGGYEQYF

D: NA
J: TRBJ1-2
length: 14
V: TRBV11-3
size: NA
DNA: TGTGCCAGCAGCTTAGGTCCAGGCGGGTATGGCTACACCTTC
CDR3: CASSLGPGGYGYTF

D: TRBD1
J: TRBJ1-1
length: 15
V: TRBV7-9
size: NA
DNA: TGTGCCAGCAGCTTAATTTACGGACAGGGTGGTGAAGCTTTCTTT
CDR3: CASSLIYGQGGEAFF

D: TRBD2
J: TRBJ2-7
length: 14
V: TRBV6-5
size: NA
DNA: TGTGCCAGCAGTTATCGGGGGGTCGGATACGAGCAGTACTTC
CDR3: CASSYRGVGYEQYF

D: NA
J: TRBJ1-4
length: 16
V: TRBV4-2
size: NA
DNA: TGTGCCAGCAGCCAAGAGGCCCAGGGGTCGGCTGAAAAACTGTTTTTT
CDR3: CASSQEAQGSAEKLFF

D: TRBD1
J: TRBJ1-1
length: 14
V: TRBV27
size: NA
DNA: TGTGCCAGCAGCAGGGGACAGCGAAACACTGAAGCTTTCTTT
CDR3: CASSRGQRNTEAFF

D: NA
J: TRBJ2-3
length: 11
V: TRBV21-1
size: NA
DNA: TGTGCCAGCAGCGGACATAATACGCAGTATTTT
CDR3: CASSGHNTQYF

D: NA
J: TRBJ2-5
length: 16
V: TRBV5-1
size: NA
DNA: TGCGCCAGCAGCACAAGACCAGTTTCAGGGCAAGAGACCCAGTACTTC
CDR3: CASSTRPVSGQETQYF

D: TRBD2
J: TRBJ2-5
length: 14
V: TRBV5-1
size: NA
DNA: TGCGCCAGTGCTTTTCTGGGGGAGGGCGAGACCCAGTACTTC
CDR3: CASAFLGEGETQYF

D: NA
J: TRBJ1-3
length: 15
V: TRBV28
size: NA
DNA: TGTGCCAGCAGACGCAGTGGGGGGAATGGAAACACCATATATTTT
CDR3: CASRRSGGNGNTIYF

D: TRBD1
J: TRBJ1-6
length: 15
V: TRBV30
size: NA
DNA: TGTGCCTGGAGTGGAACCGGGACAGGCCATTCACCCCTCCACTTT
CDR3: CAWSGTGTGHSPLHF

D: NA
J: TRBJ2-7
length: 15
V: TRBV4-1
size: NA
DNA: TGCGCCAGCAGCCAAGATCCGAGCGCGCGGTACGAGCAGTACTTC
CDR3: CASSQDPSARYEQYF

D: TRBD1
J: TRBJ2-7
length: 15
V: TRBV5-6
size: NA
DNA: TGTGCCAGCAGCATGGGACAGGGGGCTTCCTACGAGCAGTACTTC
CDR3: CASSMGQGASYEQYF

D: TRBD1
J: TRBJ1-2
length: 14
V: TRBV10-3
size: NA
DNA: TGTGCCAGCCGAGGGGGCGAGGTGAGCTATGGCTACACCTTC
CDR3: CASRGGEVSYGYTF